These 25 T cell receptor beta chains came from one sample sequenced in a study of T cell responses to AZD1222 COVID-19 vaccine. The assay was immunoSEQ multiplex PCR, and TCRdb's table has in-frame clones only and misses some. The data contain around 110,000 clones, about 91% of them singletons. The specimen comprised peripheral blood, sampled 28 days after the second AZD1222 dose. All receptors come from an adult who received the AZD1222 COVID-19 vaccine.

The chain couples TRBV7-9 to TRBJ1-4, with D unresolved. Germline assignment: CDR1 SEHNR and CDR2 FQNEAQ (reference sequence). This CDR3 is built from 13 residues. Trimming removed 7 bases at V and 6 bases at J, with 12 bases between. Here the CDR3 DNA reads TGTGCCAGCACCGGCCTCTCCGATGAAAAACTGTTTTTT. Protein: CASTGLSDEKLFF.

A single count supports this clone. The chain employs TRBV19 and TRBJ1-2, with D maybe TRBD1 (6 bases). The germline V gene encodes CDR1 LNHDA and CDR2 SQIVND (reference sequence). The V end lost 7 bases, the J end lost 5 bases, and 14 bases lay between the germline ends. The CDR3 is made up of 13 amino acids. The CDR3 loop is CASTPGALYGYTF. CDR3 DNA: TGTGCCAGTACGCCAGGGGCATTGTATGGCTACACCTTC.

The chain combines TRBV28 with TRBJ2-7; the D gene is possibly TRBD2 (6 bases). The CDR3 sequence is 10 residues long. V was cut by 5 bases and J by 7 bases, with 6 bases left in between. Germline V lookup: CDR1 MDHEN, CDR2 SYDVKM. In DNA form, the CDR3 reads TGTGCCAGCAGTGGAGGGGAGCAGTACTTC. Protein: CASSGGEQYF.

This chain joins TRBV12-3 or TRBV12-4 and TRBJ1-4; D ambiguous. Trimming shortened V by 3 bases and J by 5 bases, and 7 bases separated the two germline ends. CDR3 size: 13 residues. The DNA of the CDR3 is TGTGCCAGCAGTTTCGGCGCAAATGAAAAACTGTTTTTT. Protein sequence: CASSFGANEKLFF.

The V call is TRBV19, the J call TRBJ1-2; D perhaps matches TRBD1 (5 bases). This CDR3 has 16 amino acids. Germline CDR1 reads LNHDA; CDR2 reads SQIVND (reference sequence). Trimming shortened V by 5 bases and J by 1 base, and 17 bases separated the two germline ends. The DNA for the CDR3 is TGTGCCAGTAGTCCCCGGCGGGGGGGGAATAACTATGGCTACACCTTC. As protein: CASSPRRGGNNYGYTF.

The CDR3 nucleotides are TGTGCCAGCAGCTTGGAGCGGGAGGGCTCGGGAACGCAGTATTTT. Translating gives CASSLEREGSGTQYF. The chain has TRBV5-4 and TRBJ2-3; 10 bases agree with TRBD2. The CDR3 spans 15 residues. V lost 0 bases to trimming and J lost 9 bases; unmatched junction nucleotides: 7. Germline lookup yields CDR1 SGHNT and CDR2 YYREEE (reference sequence).

The chain joins TRBV6-6 to TRBJ1-1; TRBD1 matches at 9 bases. The V segment lost 5 bases and the J segment 1 base; nucleotides outside the gene matches: 2. The CDR3 sequence is 14 residues long. The germline V gene has CDR1 MNHNY and CDR2 SVGAGI (reference sequence). The CDR3 DNA reads as TGTGCCAGCAGTCTGGGACAGGGGAACACTGAAGCTTTCTTT. Translated, it gives CASSLGQGNTEAFF.

The rearrangement uses TRBV30 and TRBJ2-1; D may be TRBD1 (6 bases). From germline, CDR1 is GTSNPN and CDR2 SVGIG (reference sequence). V was pared by 3 bases and J by 5 bases, with 11 bases between. The CDR3 is 13 amino acids. The CDR3 sequence: CAWSRGHNNEQFF. DNA for the CDR3: TGTGCCTGGAGCCGGGGACACAACAATGAGCAGTTCTTC.

The gene calls are TRBV3-1 (or the pseudogene TRBV3-2) and TRBJ2-1; 8 bases map to TRBD2. V dropped 0 bases and J dropped 1; count of bases not matched to a gene: 5. Germline V gene data show CDR1 as LGHDT and CDR2 as YNNKEL (reference sequence). The CDR3 contains 17 residues. CDR3 in DNA: TGTGCCAGCAGCCAAGATTGGCGGGAGGCATCCTACAATGAGCAGTTCTTC. Translated, it gives CASSQDWREASYNEQFF.

The chain recombines TRBV27 with TRBJ2-3; D uncertain. The CDR3 runs to 14 residues. The germline V gene has CDR1 MNHEY and CDR2 SMNVEV (reference sequence). V was shortened by 6 bases and J by 2 bases, with 12 bases between the two germline ends. CDR3 bases: TGTGCCAGCAGCTCGAGACACTCCACAGATACGCAGTATTTT. Residues: CASSSRHSTDTQYF.

The V gene is TRBV12-3 or TRBV12-4, the J gene TRBJ1-1, with D possibly TRBD1 on 6 matching bases. This CDR3 region has 13 residues. V lost 1 base to trimming and J lost 11 bases, with 14 bases between them. Here the CDR3 reads CASSLVTGPGAFF. CDR3 in DNA: TGTGCCAGCAGTTTAGTGACAGGCCCCGGGGCTTTCTTT.

V and J are TRBV28 and TRBJ2-1; 10 bases agree with TRBD2. The CDR3 runs to 15 residues. The V gene's germline CDR1 is MDHEN and CDR2 SYDVKM. Unmatched junction bases numbered 4, after V lost 6 bases and J lost 2 bases. The CDR3 region is CASRPSGRAYNEQFF. Here the CDR3 DNA reads TGTGCCAGCAGACCAAGCGGGAGGGCCTACAATGAGCAGTTCTTC.

Details on this clone: Other DNA sequences in the same sample also yield this CDR3. The chain carries TRBV30 and TRBJ2-1; unclear D gene. The germline V gene encodes CDR1 GTSNPN and CDR2 SVGIG (reference sequence). This CDR3 is built from 13 residues. V gave up 0 bases and J gave up 5 bases, with 8 bases separating them. The CDR3 spells CAWSVLTHNEQFF. CDR3 nucleotide sequence: TGTGCCTGGAGTGTACTTACGCACAATGAGCAGTTCTTC.

The CDR3 sequence is CASTAAGVDISGANVLTF. The CDR3 DNA is TGCGCCAGCACCGCCGCGGGCGTGGATATCTCTGGGGCCAACGTCCTGACTTTC. The rearrangement joins TRBV5-1 to TRBJ2-6; the D gene is possibly TRBD2 (5 bases). The V gene lost 6 bases and the J gene lost 0 bases, with 19 bases spanning the gap. Germline values: CDR1 SGHRS, CDR2 YFSETQ. This CDR3 comprises 18 residues.

This chain joins TRBV11-2 and TRBJ2-1; TRBD1 might be the D (5 bases). The ends were cut back, 3 bases at V and 6 bases at J, with 15 bases in the middle. CDR3 length equals 15 residues. Per the germline V gene, CDR1 is SGHAT and CDR2 is FQNNGV. DNA of the CDR3: TGTGCCAGCAGCTTTTCCGGGCCTGGGGCCAATGAGCAGTTCTTC. Protein sequence: CASSFSGPGANEQFF. The complete variable domain, with remaining parts taken from reference TRBV11-2 and TRBJ2-1, reads EAGVAQSPRYKIIEKRQSVAFWCNPISGHATLYWYQQILGQGPKLLIQFQNNGVVDDSQLPKDRFSAERLKGVDSTLKIQPAKLEDSAVYLCASSFSGPGANEQFFGPGTRLTVL.

The V gene is TRBV5-1, the J gene TRBJ2-3; 9 bases line up with TRBD2. The germline gives CDR1 SGHRS, CDR2 YFSETQ. This CDR3 is 15 amino acids long. The CDR3 nucleotides read TGCGCAACCAAGCGGGAGGTAGTCGGCACAGATACGCAGTATTTT. Translated: CATKREVVGTDTQYF.

The chain couples TRBV28 to TRBJ1-5, with D maybe TRBD1 (5 bases). The CDR3 runs to 12 residues. The V end lost 5 bases, the J end lost 6 bases, and 8 bases lay between the germline ends. In germline, CDR1 is MDHEN, CDR2 SYDVKM. The CDR3 loop reads CASSQGAQPQHF. For the CDR3, the DNA is TGTGCCAGCAGTCAGGGTGCTCAGCCCCAGCATTTT.

The chain employs TRBV29-1 and TRBJ1-4, with 8 nucleotides matching TRBD1. Germline values: CDR1 SQVTM, CDR2 ANQGSEA. Trimming cost V 6 bases and J 5 bases; bases outside gene matches: 8. The CDR3 loop spans 14 amino acids. The CDR3 DNA follows: TGCAGCGTAGCCAGGACAGGGCCAAATGAAAAACTGTTTTTT. It yields the protein CSVARTGPNEKLFF.

The chain links TRBV7-9 to TRBJ2-5; D may be TRBD1 or TRBD2 (5 bases each). Germline V lookup: CDR1 SEHNR, CDR2 FQNEAQ (reference sequence). This CDR3 spans 16 amino acids. Trimming took 6 bases from V and 3 from J, leaving 20 bases between them. The CDR3: CASSRTFRLGEETQYF. Written as DNA, the CDR3 is TGTGCCAGCAGTAGAACGTTTAGGTTGGGGGAAGAGACCCAGTACTTC.

This sequence joins TRBV12-3 or TRBV12-4 and TRBJ2-7; TRBD2 is a possible D gene (5 bases). V lost 3 bases, J lost 9 bases, and 9 bases lay in between. The CDR3 is made up of 11 amino acids. The chain's CDR3 is CASSLGEGQYF. CDR3 nucleotides: TGTGCCAGCAGTTTGGGTGAGGGGCAGTACTTC.

The rearrangement links TRBV28 to TRBJ2-7; 11 nucleotides line up with TRBD2. Trimming at V came to 5 bases and at J to 4 bases, leaving 4 bases not matched to a gene. Germline V lookup: CDR1 MDHEN, CDR2 SYDVKM. The CDR3 is made up of 14 amino acids. The CDR3 protein is CASSPGTSGYEQYF. In DNA, the CDR3 is TGTGCCAGCAGTCCCGGGACTAGCGGTTACGAGCAGTACTTC. Combining the CDR3 with reference TRBV28 and TRBJ2-7 gives the whole variable domain DVKVTQSSRYLVKRTGEKVFLECVQDMDHENMFWYRQDPGLGLRLIYFSYDVKMKEKGDIPEGYSVSREKKERFSLILESASTNQTSMYLCASSPGTSGYEQYFGPGTRLTVT.

V usage is TRBV5-4 and J usage is TRBJ2-3; 7 nucleotides align to TRBD2. With V trimmed by 4 bases and J by 11 bases, 13 bases remained unmatched. This CDR3 is 14 amino acids long. CDR1 SGHNT and CDR2 YYREEE come from the germline V gene (reference sequence). The CDR3 nucleotides are TGTGCCAGCAGCCCAACCCCAAGCGGGATAGAGCAGTATTTT. Translated: CASSPTPSGIEQYF.

This clone has only one observation. The rearrangement uses TRBV4-2 and TRBJ1-4; tentative D call: TRBD1 (6 bases). CDR1 LGHNA and CDR2 YNFKEQ come from the germline V gene. This CDR3 spans 15 amino acids. V lost 2 bases and J lost 5, with 12 bases in between. Written as DNA, the CDR3 is TGTGCCAGCAGCCAACAGGGGAAGCGCAATGAAAAACTGTTTTTT. Protein sequence: CASSQQGKRNEKLFF.

This clone appeared once. The chain carries TRBV11-2 and TRBJ1-1, with D tentatively TRBD1 (5 bases). Trimming removed 3 bases at V and 4 bases at J, with 9 bases between. This CDR3 spans 13 amino acids. Per the germline V gene, CDR1 is SGHAT and CDR2 is FQNNGV. Here the CDR3 DNA reads TGTGCCAGCAGCTTGGGACGAGGCACTGAAGCTTTCTTT. Its protein product is CASSLGRGTEAFF.

The chain combines TRBV29-1 with TRBJ2-1, with 7 bases that match TRBD1. The ends lost 0 bases at V and 8 bases at J; junction bases unmatched: 13. From germline, CDR1 is SQVTM and CDR2 ANQGSEA. This CDR3 has 16 amino acids. In nucleotides, the CDR3 is TGCAGCGTTGAAGAACGTGGACAGGCCCTCTTCGATGAGCAGTTCTTC. Encoded protein: CSVEERGQALFDEQFF.